The 23 T cell receptor beta chains below come from one sample, sequenced in a study of blood T cell repertoires in COVID-19. TCRdb keeps only in-frame clones here, not all; method: immunoSEQ multiplex PCR. This table holds around 230,000 clones, about four fifths found once. The sample consisted of peripheral blood. The source of these receptors is a woman aged 40 to 50 with active or convalescent COVID-19.

The chain is built from TRBV7-2 and TRBJ1-2, with 7 nucleotides matching TRBD1. The trim removed 5 bases at V and 7 bases at J, leaving 19 bases unmatched. Looked up from germline, CDR1 is SGHTA and CDR2 is FQGNSA. The CDR3 covers 17 residues. CDR3: CASSPQLSGGYGGGYTF. The CDR3 DNA sequence: TGTGCCAGCAGCCCACAATTGTCAGGGGGGTATGGTGGTGGCTACACCTTC. The full variable domain, rest sourced from reference TRBV7-2 and TRBJ1-2, is GAGVSQSPSNKVTEKGKDVELRCDPISGHTALYWYRQSLGQGLEFLIYFQGNSAPDKSGLPSDRFSAERTGGSVSTLTIQRTQQEDSAVYLCASSPQLSGGYGGGYTFGSGTRLTVV.

The chain recombines TRBV3-1 (or the pseudogene TRBV3-2) with TRBJ2-1; D is ambiguous. V shed 1 base and J shed 6 bases, with 4 bases lying between them. CDR1 is LGHDT, CDR2 YNNKEL, per germline (reference sequence). The length of the CDR3 is 12 residues. This CDR3 is CASSQVSNEQFF. Here the CDR3 DNA reads TGTGCCAGCAGCCAAGTCAGCAATGAGCAGTTCTTC.

The chain has TRBV9 and TRBJ1-1, with 7 nucleotides matching TRBD1. CDR1 is SGDLS and CDR2 is YYNGEE in the germline V gene. V shed 4 bases, J shed 5 bases, and the junction held 23 bases outside the gene matches. This CDR3 is 19 amino acids long. The CDR3 is CASSPIFLGRGFYRTEAFF. The CDR3 region has the DNA TGTGCCAGCAGCCCCATTTTTTTAGGCAGGGGGTTTTATAGAACTGAAGCTTTCTTT.

This clone occurred once. This chain connects TRBV28 to TRBJ1-1, with 7 bases lining up with TRBD1. With 5 bases clipped from V and 5 bases from J, the junction kept 5 bases outside the gene matches. CDR1 and CDR2 (germline): MDHEN, SYDVKM. There are 13 residues in the CDR3. CDR3 loop: CASSTSGGTEAFF. The CDR3, as DNA: TGTGCCAGCAGTACCTCAGGGGGGACTGAAGCTTTCTTT.

The rearrangement uses TRBV30 and TRBJ1-2; 7 bases agree with TRBD1. V dropped 1 base and J dropped 8; count of bases not matched to a gene: 22. The CDR3 is 18 residues long. Germline CDR1 reads GTSNPN; CDR2 reads SVGIG (reference sequence). CDR3 sequence reads: CAWSASWGPGGWVRGYTF. CDR3 nucleotides: TGTGCCTGGAGTGCAAGCTGGGGCCCAGGGGGTTGGGTTCGGGGCTACACCTTC.

The chain joins TRBV19 to TRBJ1-5; D unresolved. The germline gives CDR1 LNHDA, CDR2 SQIVND (reference sequence). The ends were cut back, 5 bases at V and 8 bases at J, with 16 bases in the middle. The length of the CDR3 is 14 residues. CDR3 protein: CASSGRPTPEPQHF. DNA of the CDR3: TGTGCCAGTAGTGGGAGGCCAACACCGGAGCCCCAGCATTTT.

The chain couples TRBV11-3 to TRBJ2-5; 9 bases match TRBD1. J was trimmed by 7 bases and V by 3 bases; bases with no gene match: 3. CDR3 length: 13 amino acids. Germline lookup yields CDR1 SGHNT and CDR2 YENEEA. The CDR3 protein is CASSFMDRGTQYF. The CDR3 nucleotides are TGTGCCAGCAGCTTCATGGACAGGGGGACCCAGTACTTC.

This sequence joins TRBV3-1 (or the pseudogene TRBV3-2) and TRBJ1-5; no firm D call. Germline CDR1 reads LGHDT; CDR2 reads YNNKEL (reference sequence). This CDR3 has 13 amino acids. The V end lost 0 bases, the J end lost 4 bases, and 4 bases lay between the germline ends. The CDR3 loop is CASSQDLNQPQHF. CDR3 DNA sequence: TGTGCCAGCAGCCAAGATCTAAATCAGCCCCAGCATTTT.

This chain uses TRBV25-1 with TRBJ2-3; a possible D gene is TRBD2 (5 bases). The ends were cut back, 6 bases at V and 2 bases at J, with 21 bases in the middle. The CDR3 runs to 17 residues. Germline V CDR1 and CDR2: MGHDK, SYGVNS. The CDR3 region is CASSPLRKRTSTDTQYF. For the CDR3, the DNA is TGTGCCAGCAGCCCTCTCCGGAAGCGGACCTCCACAGATACGCAGTATTTT.

This clone has a single count. The V call is TRBV7-2, the J call TRBJ2-5; D is perhaps TRBD2 (5 bases). The CDR3 has 16 amino acids. The germline V gene encodes CDR1 SGHTA and CDR2 FQGNSA. With 1 base removed from V and 5 bases from J, the gap between germline ends came to 17 bases. CDR3 loop: CASSLGLARVGETQYF. The CDR3 region has the DNA TGTGCCAGCAGCTTAGGGCTAGCCCGGGTCGGGGAGACCCAGTACTTC.

The chain couples TRBV5-1 to TRBJ1-2, with TRBD1 as a possible D gene (6 bases). Trimming removed 4 bases at V and 2 bases at J, with 15 bases between. CDR1 and CDR2 (germline): SGHRS, YFSETQ. The CDR3 runs to 15 residues. CDR3 sequence: CASSTGQLKNYGYTF. CDR3 coding DNA: TGCGCCAGCAGCACCGGACAGTTAAAAAACTATGGCTACACCTTC.

CDR3 loop: CASSEGGASYNSPLHF. In DNA form, the CDR3 reads TGTGCCAGCAGTGAGGGGGGGGCCTCCTATAATTCACCCCTCCACTTT. The chain uses TRBV2 and TRBJ1-6; tentative D call: TRBD1 (6 bases). CDR1 is SNHLY, CDR2 FYNNEI, per germline. The length of the CDR3 is 16 residues. Trimming removed 3 bases from V and 0 bases from J, with 9 bases in between.

The chain employs TRBV5-1 and TRBJ1-5; weak D call: TRBD1 (5 bases). Germline V gives CDR1 SGHRS, CDR2 YFSETQ. Trimming stripped 1 base from V and 1 base from J, with 9 bases between. This CDR3 has 15 residues. The CDR3 is CASSLTGLSNQPQHF. The DNA of the CDR3 is TGCGCCAGCAGCTTGACAGGATTGAGCAATCAGCCCCAGCATTTT.

The chain carries TRBV4-1 and TRBJ1-3; D is possibly TRBD1 (6 bases). The CDR3 is made up of 16 amino acids. V dropped 0 bases and J dropped 0 bases, with 9 bases sitting between them. Germline CDR1 MGHRA, CDR2 YSYEKL. CDR3 amino acids: CASSQEGAHSGNTIYF. CDR3 in DNA: TGCGCCAGCAGCCAAGAGGGGGCCCACTCTGGAAACACCATATATTTT.

The sample holds one count of this clone. This chain links TRBV6-2 or TRBV6-3 with TRBJ1-1; D is undetermined. The germline gives CDR1 MNHEY, CDR2 SVGEGT. The V end was cut by 5 bases, the J end by 5 bases, with 9 bases between. CDR3 length: 12 residues. CDR3 DNA: TGTGCCAGCAGTACTGGGCCGACTGAAGCTTTCTTT. Translating it yields CASSTGPTEAFF.

The V and J genes are TRBV5-1 and TRBJ1-2; D is ambiguous. CDR3 length: 13 amino acids. The germline gives CDR1 SGHRS, CDR2 YFSETQ. V lost 0 bases and J 2 bases, leaving 5 bases between the germline ends. CDR3 in amino acids: CASSLDINYGYTF. The CDR3 DNA sequence: TGCGCCAGCAGCTTGGACATAAACTATGGCTACACCTTC.

The chain joins TRBV4-3 to TRBJ2-1; TRBD1 matches at 7 bases. The CDR3 totals 17 residues. V lost 5 bases and J lost 5; bases outside the gene matches: 15. Germline loops: CDR1 LGHNA, CDR2 YSLEER. The CDR3 region has the DNA TGCGCCAGCAGCGATCTCCGAGGAAAGGGGGCCCACAATGAGCAGTTCTTC. Translation: CASSDLRGKGAHNEQFF.

This chain joins TRBV28 and TRBJ1-2; no definite D call. Germline CDR1 MDHEN, CDR2 SYDVKM. The ends were cut back, 3 bases at V and 4 bases at J, with 9 bases in the middle. This CDR3 region has 13 residues. Written as DNA, the CDR3 is TGTGCCAGCAGTTTGGGGAGTAGCTATGGCTACACCTTC. It is translated as CASSLGSSYGYTF.

This clone was observed a handful of times. V usage is TRBV24-1 and J usage is TRBJ2-7, with D unclear. Trimming took off 5 bases at V and 0 bases at J, with 7 bases between the two ends. CDR3 length: 13 amino acids. CDR1 and CDR2 from the germline V gene are KGHDR and SFDVKD. CDR3 DNA sequence: TGTGCCACCAGTGTCCCTAGCTCCTACGAGCAGTACTTC. Encoded protein: CATSVPSSYEQYF.

The chain employs TRBV11-3 and TRBJ2-1; TRBD2 agrees at 8 bases. CDR1 is SGHNT, CDR2 YENEEA, per germline. With V trimmed by 5 bases and J by 10 bases, 10 bases remained unmatched. CDR3 size: 14 residues. The CDR3 region has the DNA TGTGCCAGCAGCCCGGGGGGGCGGCCCAGAGAGCAGTTCTTC. It codes for CASSPGGRPREQFF.

This rearrangement joins TRBV4-1 to TRBJ2-1; 7 bases align to TRBD2. CDR1 and CDR2 (germline): MGHRA, YSYEKL. The CDR3 spans 16 residues. The V segment lost 0 bases and the J segment 6 bases; nucleotides outside the gene matches: 8. CDR3 loop: CASSQDWGLPGNEQFF. The DNA of the CDR3 is TGCGCCAGCAGCCAAGATTGGGGACTACCGGGCAATGAGCAGTTCTTC.

This clone was counted only a few times. The V gene is TRBV6-4, the J gene TRBJ2-1; 7 nucleotides match TRBD1. The ends lost 0 bases at V and 7 bases at J; junction bases unmatched: 9. Germline loops: CDR1 MRHNA, CDR2 SNTAGT. The CDR3 spans 16 residues. This CDR3 is CASSDSRDSLRNEQFF. In DNA form, the CDR3 reads TGTGCCAGCAGTGACTCTAGGGACAGCCTTAGGAATGAGCAGTTCTTC.

The chain carries TRBV6-5 and TRBJ1-5; D not resolved. Germline V gene lookup returns CDR1 MNHEY and CDR2 SVGAGI. Trimming took off 2 bases at V and 2 bases at J, with 10 bases between the two ends. The CDR3 totals 15 residues. CDR3 loop: CASSYLPRGNQPQHF. CDR3 DNA: TGTGCCAGCAGTTACCTCCCTCGGGGCAATCAGCCCCAGCATTTT.